The rows below give T cell receptor beta chains drawn from one sample of a study of blood T cells in healthy people across ages. TCRdb reprocessed the 5' RACE reads via MiXCR and lists one record per CDR3 protein. The data show 1.5 million to 1.9 million distinct CDR3 sequences, approximately 42% seen once. Material for sequencing was blood. All receptors derive from a woman aged 18-29 years in good health. Each CDR3 is given with its conserved first and last residue. D genes are given only for firm matches. For some rows the clone size is stated as once, few or many, or as a class when expanded; others skip it.

J gene | clone size | CDR3 length | D gene | V gene | CDR3 DNA | CDR3 protein
TRBJ2-7 | . | 14 | . | TRBV20-1 | TGCAGTGCCCCCTTCGTTGGGAGGTCTTACGAGCAGTACTTC | CSAPFVGRSYEQYF
TRBJ2-3 | . | 16 | TRBD1 | TRBV7-9 | TGTGCCAGCAGCTTCCCACAGGGGGTTAGCACAGATACGCAGTATTTT | CASSFPQGVSTDTQYF
TRBJ2-5 | few | 12 | . | TRBV20-1 | TGCAGTGCTTTACAGGGTTCCGAGACCCAGTACTTC | CSALQGSETQYF
TRBJ2-1 | . | 12 | . | TRBV20-1 | TGCAGTGCTAGAGATACAGGGTATGAGCAGTTCTTC | CSARDTGYEQFF
TRBJ2-1 | . | 17 | TRBD2 | TRBV7-8 | TGTGCCAGCAGCTTAGGGGTAGCGGGAGGCGGGTACAATGAGCAGTTCTTC | CASSLGVAGGGYNEQFF
TRBJ1-2 | . | 13 | TRBD1 | TRBV12-3/TRBV12-4 | TGTGCCAGCAGACGACAGGGGGAGGGCGGCTACACCTTC | CASRRQGEGGYTF
TRBJ2-1 | . | 17 | . | TRBV7-8 | TGTGCCAGCAGCGCAGCCCGACAGCCACGGTCCTACAATGAGCAGTTCTTC | CASSAARQPRSYNEQFF
TRBJ2-1 | . | 17 | . | TRBV14 | TGTGCCAGCAGCCAAGAAAGGGACTGGAGCTCCTACAATGAGCAGTTCTTC | CASSQERDWSSYNEQFF
TRBJ1-5 | few | 13 | . | TRBV6-5 | TGTGCCAGCAGGAACGGGGCAGATCAGCCCCAGCATTTT | CASRNGADQPQHF
TRBJ2-4 | few | 16 | TRBD1 | TRBV6-2/TRBV6-3 | TGTGCCAGCAGTCAGACAGGGGTTGGAGCCAAAAACATTCAGTACTTC | CASSQTGVGAKNIQYF
TRBJ1-1 | . | 18 | . | TRBV5-6 | TGTGCCAGCAGCTTGGAAGGACTGGGAAGAGTTTTGAACACTGAAGCTTTCTTT | CASSLEGLGRVLNTEAFF
TRBJ2-7 | . | 15 | TRBD2 | TRBV2 | TGTGCCAGCAGTGAAGCGCTTAGCGGGAGTCTCGAGCAGTACTTC | CASSEALSGSLEQYF
TRBJ1-1 | . | 12 | TRBD1 | TRBV29-1 | TGCAGCGCCGTCGGACAGGGGACGGAAGCTTTCTTT | CSAVGQGTEAFF
TRBJ2-1 | . | 12 | . | TRBV12-3/TRBV12-4 | TGTGCCAGCAGTTTTCGGGGGTATGAGCAGTTCTTC | CASSFRGYEQFF
TRBJ1-5 | . | 16 | . | TRBV15 | TGTGCCACCAGCAGAGTTCCAGATACTCTCAATCAGCCCCAGCATTTT | CATSRVPDTLNQPQHF
TRBJ2-3 | . | 14 | . | TRBV10-3 | TGTGCCATCAGACGTCCGCAGGGGACAGATACGCAGTATTTT | CAIRRPQGTDTQYF
TRBJ1-2 | . | 15 | . | TRBV9 | TGTGCCAGCAGCGTAGACCCCACAGGGATCTATGGCTACACCTTC | CASSVDPTGIYGYTF
TRBJ2-3 | . | 15 | . | TRBV6-6 | TGTGCCAGCAGTTACCTTGGACCAGGGGCAGATACGCAGTATTTT | CASSYLGPGADTQYF
TRBJ1-4 | . | 13 | TRBD1 | TRBV12-3/TRBV12-4 | TGTGCCACCGGGACAGGGAATAATGAAAAACTGTTTTTT | CATGTGNNEKLFF
TRBJ2-1 | . | 13 | . | TRBV20-1 | TGCAGTGCTAGACTAGCGTGGGCCTACGAGCAGTTCTTC | CSARLAWAYEQFF